A single sample gave rise to the 29 T cell receptor beta chains below, sequenced in a study of blood T cell repertoires in COVID-19. Data came from immunoSEQ multiplex PCR; TCRdb stores just in-frame clones and leaves some out. This table holds about 150,000 clones, approximately 80% found once. The sequencing input was peripheral blood. Source of these receptors: a human donor in a cohort sampled during active COVID-19.

This rearrangement joins TRBV9 to TRBJ1-2; D unresolved. The V end was cut by 0 bases, the J end by 7 bases, with 10 bases between. This CDR3 is 13 amino acids long. Germline lookup yields CDR1 SGDLS and CDR2 YYNGEE. CDR3 in DNA: TGTGCCAGCAGCGTAGCAGGAATTCCTGGCTACACCTTC. Amino acid sequence: CASSVAGIPGYTF.

The chain links TRBV7-3 to TRBJ2-1, with D possibly matching TRBD1 (5 bases). CDR1 and CDR2 from the germline V gene are SGHTA and FQGTGA. The ends were cut back, 5 bases at V and 10 bases at J, with 12 bases in the middle. The CDR3 sequence is 12 residues long. The CDR3 bases are TGTGCCAGCAGCGTCACTAAGGGGGAGCAGTTCTTC. Translated, it gives CASSVTKGEQFF.

This clone was detected a few times. The chain uses TRBV9 and TRBJ2-2; 13 bases fit TRBD2. This CDR3 comprises 16 residues. Germline CDR1 reads SGDLS; CDR2 reads YYNGEE. Trimming removed 4 bases from V and 6 bases from J; junction bases left unmatched: 6. CDR3 DNA: TGTGCCAGCAGCCAGACTAGCGGGGGGCCGCCCGGGGAGCTGTTTTTT. It specifies CASSQTSGGPPGELFF.

The chain is built from TRBV19 and TRBJ2-2; 7 bases map to TRBD2. Germline values: CDR1 LNHDA, CDR2 SQIVND (reference sequence). V was clipped by 9 bases and J by 0 bases; unmatched bases: 10. The CDR3 spans 16 residues. CDR3 in DNA: TGTGCCAGCCGCGGGGGATCTGACACGAACACCGGGGAGCTGTTTTTT. Amino acids: CASRGGSDTNTGELFF.

CDR3 residues: CASSSEDPGQGLTEAFF. The CDR3 nucleotides are TGTGCCAGCAGCTCCGAGGATCCGGGACAGGGACTCACTGAAGCTTTCTTT. This chain connects TRBV6-4 to TRBJ1-1; 9 bases agree with TRBD1. The junction had 15 bases not matched to a gene; V was cut back by 6 bases and J by 4 bases. Germline CDR1 MRHNA, CDR2 SNTAGT. The CDR3 spans 17 residues.

The CDR3 sequence: CASSSLSTDTQYF. CDR3 sequence (DNA): TGTGCCAGCAGCTCCCTTAGCACAGATACGCAGTATTTT. The chain employs TRBV7-2 and TRBJ2-3; no firm D call. The CDR3 spans 13 residues. V dropped 4 bases and J dropped 0 bases, with 5 bases sitting between them. Germline CDR1 reads SGHTA; CDR2 reads FQGNSA.

The chain employs TRBV2 and TRBJ1-6; D call uncertain. V was shortened by 4 bases and J by 6 bases, with 13 bases between the two germline ends. The CDR3 covers 15 residues. Germline-derived CDR1 and CDR2 are SNHLY and FYNNEI. The CDR3 DNA follows: TGTGCCAGCAGTGGGCTGGCCCCGATTAATTCACCCCTCCACTTT. This sequence encodes CASSGLAPINSPLHF.

The chain links TRBV3-1 (or the pseudogene TRBV3-2) to TRBJ1-4, with TRBD1 matching over 7 bases. Trimming removed 1 base from V and 4 bases from J; junction bases left unmatched: 3. CDR1 and CDR2 from the germline V gene are LGHDT and YNNKEL (reference sequence). This CDR3 has 15 amino acids. The CDR3 bases are TGTGCCAGCAGCCAAGCTAGGGACAGTAATGAAAAACTGTTTTTT. Protein: CASSQARDSNEKLFF.

The chain employs TRBV15 and TRBJ2-7; possibly TRBD1 for D (6 bases). Germline V gene lookup returns CDR1 LNHNV and CDR2 YYDKDF (reference sequence). Trimming cost V 4 bases and J 5 bases, with 12 bases left between them. The CDR3 sequence is 13 residues long. CDR3 sequence reads: CATSTGAVNEQYF. The CDR3, as DNA: TGTGCCACCAGCACAGGGGCGGTCAACGAGCAGTACTTC.

J is TRBJ2-5 and V is TRBV7-2, with 10 bases lining up with TRBD2. This CDR3 is built from 19 residues. In germline, CDR1 is SGHTA, CDR2 FQGNSA. After removal of 1 base from V and 6 bases from J, the junction contained 17 bases not matched to a gene. CDR3 in DNA: TGTGCCAGCAGCTTAGGCGGGCAGGGCACTAGCGGGGCGCGCCAGACCCAGTACTTC. It specifies CASSLGGQGTSGARQTQYF.

V usage is TRBV19 and J usage is TRBJ1-1; possible D gene TRBD1, 5 bases. The germline V gene has CDR1 LNHDA and CDR2 SQIVND (reference sequence). CDR3 length equals 13 residues. The V end lost 10 bases, the J end lost 2 bases, and 14 bases lay between the germline ends. The CDR3 reads CATTRQFNTEAFF. CDR3 nucleotides: TGTGCCACCACGAGACAGTTCAACACTGAAGCTTTCTTT.

This chain links TRBV29-1 with TRBJ1-1; 7 nucleotides align to TRBD1. Germline V gives CDR1 SQVTM, CDR2 ANQGSEA. This CDR3 comprises 13 residues. The J segment lost 6 bases and the V segment lost 7 bases, leaving 11 bases of the junction unmatched. The CDR3 here is CSAQTDREAEAFF. CDR3 DNA: TGCAGCGCGCAAACCGACAGGGAGGCTGAAGCTTTCTTT.

The chain employs TRBV7-2 and TRBJ1-6, with a weak D call TRBD1 (5 bases). Germline values: CDR1 SGHTA, CDR2 FQGNSA. The CDR3 has 17 amino acids. V shed 3 bases and J shed 5 bases, with 17 bases lying between them. CDR3 residues: CASSFGGMGRHNSPLHF. CDR3 sequence (DNA): TGTGCCAGCAGCTTTGGCGGGATGGGACGCCATAATTCACCCCTCCACTTT. The whole variable domain, filled in from reference TRBV7-2 and TRBJ1-6, reads GAGVSQSPSNKVTEKGKDVELRCDPISGHTALYWYRQSLGQGLEFLIYFQGNSAPDKSGLPSDRFSAERTGGSVSTLTIQRTQQEDSAVYLCASSFGGMGRHNSPLHFGNGTRLTVT.

In regard to this clone: Other DNA sequences in the same sample also yield this CDR3. The chain links TRBV29-1 to TRBJ1-1, with 7 bases fitting TRBD1. This CDR3 region has 12 residues. The germline CDR1 and CDR2 sequences are SQVTM and ANQGSEA. The V gene end was trimmed by 6 bases and the J gene end by 3 bases; junction bases not matched to a gene: 4. CDR3 sequence reads: CSVTTGDTEAFF. For the CDR3, the DNA is TGCAGCGTAACCACAGGGGACACTGAAGCTTTCTTT.

This clone was seen more than once but under ten times. The V call is TRBV29-1, the J call TRBJ2-7, with TRBD2 matching 8 bases. The V and J ends lost 4 bases and 3 bases, in that order; junction bases with no gene match: 8. This CDR3 has 14 amino acids. The V gene's germline CDR1 is SQVTM and CDR2 ANQGSEA. CDR3 amino acids: CSVVLSGGLYEQYF. The CDR3 region has the DNA TGCAGCGTTGTCTTAAGCGGGGGCCTCTACGAGCAGTACTTC.

The chain uses TRBV18 and TRBJ1-4; perhaps TRBD1 as D (6 bases). The V gene lost 3 bases and the J gene lost 6 bases, with 11 bases spanning the gap. Germline-derived CDR1 and CDR2 are KGHSH and LQKENI. This CDR3 has 14 residues. CDR3 DNA sequence: TGTGCCAGCTCACCCAACAGGGTCGATGAAAAACTGTTTTTT. As protein: CASSPNRVDEKLFF.

This rearrangement joins TRBV7-2 to TRBJ1-5; 9 bases match TRBD1. Germline loops: CDR1 SGHTA, CDR2 FQGNSA. V gave up 5 bases and J gave up 7 bases; unmatched junction bases: 6. This CDR3 contains 14 residues. This CDR3 is CASSPGQGWQPQHF. The CDR3 nucleotides read TGTGCCAGCAGCCCGGGACAGGGATGGCAGCCCCAGCATTTT.

The V call is TRBV7-9, the J call TRBJ2-1, with 14 nucleotides matching TRBD2. With 5 bases clipped from V and 8 bases from J, the junction kept 5 bases outside the gene matches. This CDR3 has 15 amino acids. Per germline, CDR1 SEHNR and CDR2 FQNEAQ (reference sequence). DNA of the CDR3: TGTGCCAGCAGCCCGGGACTAGCGGGAGTCTATGAGCAGTTCTTC. Translating it yields CASSPGLAGVYEQFF. The full variable domain, rest sourced from reference TRBV7-9 and TRBJ2-1, is DTGVSQNPRHKITKRGQNVTFRCDPISEHNRLYWYRQTLGQGPEFLTYFQNEAQLEKSRLLSDRFSAERPKGSFSTLEIQRTEQGDSAMYLCASSPGLAGVYEQFFGPGTRLTVL.

The J gene is TRBJ1-3, the V gene TRBV11-2; D remains unclear. The ends were cut back, 1 base at V and 0 bases at J, with 10 bases in the middle. The CDR3 length is 16 residues. Germline-derived CDR1 and CDR2 are SGHAT and FQNNGV. The CDR3 region has the DNA TGTGCCAGCAGCTTAGCGCCGGTCTCCTCTGGAAACACCATATATTTT. Its translation: CASSLAPVSSGNTIYF.

The gene calls are TRBV6-6 and TRBJ2-1; 14 nucleotides line up with TRBD2. Germline V gene data show CDR1 as MNHNY and CDR2 as SVGAGI (reference sequence). Trimming at V came to 5 bases and at J to 16 bases, leaving 10 bases not matched to a gene. CDR3 length: 14 amino acids. DNA of the CDR3: TGTGCCAGCAGTACGGGACTAGCGGGGGCCAGGGGATTCTTC. Protein sequence: CASSTGLAGARGFF.

This clone was found a few times. Other DNA sequences in the sample encode the same CDR3. The chain recombines TRBV19 with TRBJ1-2; 7 nucleotides line up with TRBD1. Germline V gene lookup returns CDR1 LNHDA and CDR2 SQIVND (reference sequence). The ends lost 1 base at V and 2 bases at J; junction bases unmatched: 1. The length of the CDR3 is 14 residues. DNA of the CDR3: TGTGCCAGTAGTATAGTAGGGGGCAACTATGGCTACACCTTC. It codes for CASSIVGGNYGYTF. Full variable domain (missing parts from reference TRBV19 and TRBJ1-2): DGGITQSPKYLFRKEGQNVTLSCEQNLNHDAMYWYRQDPGQGLRLIYYSQIVNDFQKGDIAEGYSVSREKKESFPLTVTSAQKNPTAFYLCASSIVGGNYGYTFGSGTRLTVV.

The chain couples TRBV19 to TRBJ2-5; 8 nucleotides match TRBD1. Germline CDR1 LNHDA, CDR2 SQIVND (reference sequence). V dropped 1 base and J dropped 0; count of bases not matched to a gene: 1. CDR3 length: 15 residues. DNA for the CDR3: TGTGCCAGTAGTATAGGGGACAGGAACCAAGAGACCCAGTACTTC. Its translation: CASSIGDRNQETQYF.

J is TRBJ2-7 and V is TRBV7-2; D gene ambiguous. The germline V and J ends were trimmed by 2 bases and 7 bases, with 9 bases remaining between them. The V gene's germline CDR1 is SGHTA and CDR2 FQGNSA. This CDR3 region has 12 residues. The CDR3 sequence: CASSLSVREQYF. The CDR3 region has the DNA TGTGCCAGCAGCTTAAGTGTGAGGGAGCAGTACTTC.

V gene TRBV19 combines with J gene TRBJ2-1, with a tentative D call TRBD1 (6 bases). This CDR3 has 14 residues. V dropped 4 bases and J dropped 5 bases, with 12 bases sitting between them. The germline V gene has CDR1 LNHDA and CDR2 SQIVND (reference sequence). CDR3 sequence (DNA): TGTGCCAGTAGTAAGGCAGGGGCAGACAATGAGCAGTTCTTC. Translated: CASSKAGADNEQFF.

This chain joins TRBV5-6 and TRBJ2-5; 8 bases fit TRBD2. The J segment lost 5 bases and the V segment lost 4 bases, leaving 10 bases of the junction unmatched. The CDR3 is 15 residues long. Germline assignment: CDR1 SGHDT and CDR2 YYEEEE. The CDR3 here is CASSVNGRATETQYF. CDR3 coding DNA: TGTGCCAGCAGCGTTAACGGGAGGGCCACCGAGACCCAGTACTTC.

The chain couples TRBV11-3 to TRBJ1-3; unclear D gene. Trimming took 4 bases from V and 2 from J, leaving 3 bases between them. The CDR3 consists of 12 residues. Germline CDR1 is SGHNT and CDR2 is YENEEA. CDR3 in amino acids: CASSSAGNTIYF. The CDR3 DNA is TGTGCCAGCAGCTCGGCTGGAAACACCATATATTTT.

The DNA of the CDR3 is TGTGCCAGCAGCTTGCGGACTGAGAATGAGCAGTTCTTC. As protein: CASSLRTENEQFF. The J gene is TRBJ2-1, the V gene TRBV9; tentative D call: TRBD2 (5 bases). The CDR3 length is 13 residues. Trimming took 4 bases from V and 7 from J, leaving 12 bases between them. The V gene's germline CDR1 is SGDLS and CDR2 YYNGEE.

This clone was observed a handful of times. The rearrangement links TRBV24-1 to TRBJ2-2; 9 positions agree with TRBD1. The CDR3 extends over 15 amino acids. Germline V lookup: CDR1 KGHDR, CDR2 SFDVKD. V dropped 5 bases and J dropped 6; count of bases not matched to a gene: 6. CDR3 coding DNA: TGTGCCACCAGTGGCGGACAGGGGAGGGCCGGGGAGCTGTTTTTT. Its protein is CATSGGQGRAGELFF.

The chain recombines TRBV2 with TRBJ2-3; D uncertain. The V end lost 3 bases, the J end lost 4 bases, and 8 bases lay between the germline ends. The CDR3 totals 13 residues. Germline values: CDR1 SNHLY, CDR2 FYNNEI. CDR3 nucleotide sequence: TGTGCCAGCAGTGATGAACAGCCAGATACGCAGTATTTT. Amino acids: CASSDEQPDTQYF. Looking up the rest from reference TRBV2 and TRBJ2-3 gives the full variable domain: EPEVTQTPSHQVTQMGQEVILRCVPISNHLYFYWYRQILGQKVEFLVSFYNNEISEKSEIFDDQFSVERPDGSNFTLKIRSTKLEDSAMYFCASSDEQPDTQYFGPGTRLTVL.